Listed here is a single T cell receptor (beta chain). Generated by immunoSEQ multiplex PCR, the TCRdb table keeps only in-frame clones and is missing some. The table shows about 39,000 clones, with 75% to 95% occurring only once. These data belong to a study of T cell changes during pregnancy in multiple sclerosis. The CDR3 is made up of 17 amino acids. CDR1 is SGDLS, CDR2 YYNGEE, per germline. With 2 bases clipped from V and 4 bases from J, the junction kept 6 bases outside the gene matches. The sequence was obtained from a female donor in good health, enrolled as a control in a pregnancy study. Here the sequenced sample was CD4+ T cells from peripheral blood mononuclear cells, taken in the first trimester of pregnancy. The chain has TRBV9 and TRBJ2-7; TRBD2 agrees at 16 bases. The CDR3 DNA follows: TGTGCCAGCAGCGTGGGACTAGCGGGGGGGCAAGGGTACGAGCAGTACTTC. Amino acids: CASSVGLAGGQGYEQYF.